These 25 T cell receptor beta chains originate from one sample sequenced in a study of blood T cell repertoires in COVID-19. Assay used: immunoSEQ multiplex PCR; TCRdb lists only in-frame clones, some missing. The sample lists approximately 26,000 clones; roughly 89% were seen once. The sequenced sample consisted of peripheral blood. These receptors were taken from a woman between 55 and 75 years old with active COVID-19.

The chain joins TRBV6-1 to TRBJ2-7, with 7 bases matching TRBD2. V shed 1 base and J 3 bases; nucleotides not matched to a gene: 6. The germline gives CDR1 MNHNS, CDR2 SASEGT. This CDR3 has 15 residues. The CDR3 protein is CASSEGGTSDYEQYF. The CDR3 DNA sequence: TGTGCCAGCAGTGAAGGCGGAACTAGCGACTACGAGCAGTACTTC.

This chain connects TRBV30 to TRBJ1-3, with D possibly being TRBD1 (5 bases). The length of the CDR3 is 13 residues. The germline V gene encodes CDR1 GTSNPN and CDR2 SVGIG (reference sequence). V lost 3 bases and J 8 bases, leaving 14 bases between the germline ends. CDR3 DNA sequence: TGTGCCTGGAGCATGGGGGGGGAACACACCATATATTTT. Encoded protein: CAWSMGGEHTIYF.

The chain has TRBV30 and TRBJ1-1, with D unclear. V was shortened by 5 bases and J by 7 bases, with 20 bases between the two germline ends. This CDR3 has 14 amino acids. Germline loops: CDR1 GTSNPN, CDR2 SVGIG (reference sequence). The CDR3 region has the DNA TGTGCCTGGGCGGGAGACCGAGGACGAAGTGAAGCTTTCTTT. Residues: CAWAGDRGRSEAFF.

The chain couples TRBV25-1 to TRBJ1-5; 8 bases map to TRBD1. J lost 7 bases, V lost 3 bases, and 8 bases had no gene match. CDR1 MGHDK and CDR2 SYGVNS come from the germline V gene. The CDR3 sequence is 15 residues long. DNA for the CDR3: TGTGCCAGCAGTGACTCCGGGACAGGTTTCCAGCCCCAGCATTTT. This translates into CASSDSGTGFQPQHF.

The V gene is TRBV6-1, the J gene TRBJ2-3, with D possibly being TRBD2 (6 bases). CDR3 size: 15 residues. The V and J ends lost 1 base and 5 bases respectively, with 13 bases between them. Germline lookup yields CDR1 MNHNS and CDR2 SASEGT. The CDR3 protein is CASSEGGTSRDTQYF. In DNA form, the CDR3 reads TGTGCCAGCAGTGAAGGCGGGACCTCGCGAGATACGCAGTATTTT.

Worth noting for this clone: This same CDR3 is encoded by further DNA sequences in the sample. V is TRBV7-9 and J is TRBJ2-1; TRBD2 matches 11 bases. CDR3 size: 15 residues. The germline V gene encodes CDR1 SEHNR and CDR2 FQNEAQ (reference sequence). The V segment lost 3 bases and the J segment 4 bases; nucleotides outside the gene matches: 2. The chain's CDR3 is CASSLGLAAYNEQFF. CDR3 coding DNA: TGTGCCAGCAGCTTGGGACTAGCGGCATACAATGAGCAGTTCTTC.

The genes are TRBV5-6 and TRBJ1-1; TRBD1 agrees at 8 bases. Germline assignment: CDR1 SGHDT and CDR2 YYEEEE. CDR3 length equals 14 residues. V gave up 2 bases and J gave up 3 bases; unmatched junction bases: 3. The CDR3 protein is CASSFTGGYTEAFF. For the CDR3, the DNA is TGTGCCAGCAGCTTTACAGGGGGTTACACTGAAGCTTTCTTT.

The rearrangement uses TRBV10-3 and TRBJ2-1; 7 nucleotides agree with TRBD1. V trimming: 4 bases; J trimming: 5 bases; junction bases outside the gene matches: 5. Germline V gene lookup returns CDR1 ENHRY and CDR2 SYGVKD. The CDR3 extends over 14 amino acids. The chain's CDR3 is CAISGPGQNNEQFF. The CDR3 bases are TGTGCCATCAGTGGACCGGGACAGAACAATGAGCAGTTCTTC.

The J gene is TRBJ1-1, the V gene TRBV24-1, with a possible D match to TRBD1 (5 bases). The length of the CDR3 is 14 residues. Germline CDR1 is KGHDR and CDR2 is SFDVKD. V was trimmed by 5 bases and J by 5 bases, leaving 14 bases between them. The CDR3 DNA reads as TGTGCCACCAGTGCGGGGGGTATCCCGACTGAAGCTTTCTTT. This gives the protein CATSAGGIPTEAFF.

The J gene is TRBJ2-5, the V gene TRBV5-1, with TRBD1 matching over 7 bases. The CDR3 loop spans 16 amino acids. J gave up 4 bases and V 4 bases, and 13 bases lay outside the gene matches. Looked up from germline, CDR1 is SGHRS and CDR2 is YFSETQ. The CDR3 spells CASSPGTAGTIETQYF. The CDR3 DNA sequence: TGCGCCAGCAGCCCGGGGACAGCCGGAACAATAGAGACCCAGTACTTC.

This clone was detected once. The chain has TRBV7-2 and TRBJ1-4, with D perhaps matching TRBD1 (5 bases). Germline assignment: CDR1 SGHTA and CDR2 FQGNSA. The CDR3 totals 16 residues. Trimming cost V 1 base and J 7 bases, with 16 bases left between them. The CDR3 coding sequence is TGTGCCAGCAGCTTAGTGGGGCCAAGCTTTGGTGAAAAACTGTTTTTT. It is translated as CASSLVGPSFGEKLFF.

The rearrangement joins TRBV19 to TRBJ1-5; D is undetermined. This CDR3 comprises 14 residues. V lost 6 bases and J 7 bases, leaving 16 bases between the germline ends. The V gene's germline CDR1 is LNHDA and CDR2 SQIVND (reference sequence). The CDR3 coding sequence is TGTGCCAGTAGAACCCAGGACTTCCCCCAGCCCCAGCATTTT. Translating it yields CASRTQDFPQPQHF.

The chain uses TRBV27 and TRBJ1-4; 7 bases map to TRBD1. The CDR3 is 14 amino acids. CDR1 MNHEY and CDR2 SMNVEV come from the germline V gene (reference sequence). The trim removed 1 base at V and 8 bases at J, leaving 4 bases unmatched. The CDR3 protein is CASSLLGGREKLFF. In DNA form, the CDR3 reads TGTGCCAGCAGTTTATTAGGGGGCCGGGAAAAACTGTTTTTT.

The chain couples TRBV12-3 or TRBV12-4 to TRBJ1-4, with TRBD1 identical over 9 bases. The CDR3 spans 13 residues. V gave up 6 bases and J gave up 8 bases; unmatched junction bases: 4. The CDR3 region has the DNA TGTGCCAGCAGACGACAGGGGGGCGAAAAACTGTTTTTT. Residues: CASRRQGGEKLFF.

The chain is built from TRBV19 and TRBJ1-2; D is ambiguous. This CDR3 is built from 14 residues. V lost 3 bases to trimming and J lost 1 base, with 9 bases between them. CDR1 and CDR2 (germline): LNHDA, SQIVND (reference sequence). The DNA for the CDR3 is TGTGCCAGTAGTATTGTCGGGGTTAACTATGGCTACACCTTC. Translating gives CASSIVGVNYGYTF.

This chain connects TRBV12-5 to TRBJ1-1; TRBD1 is a possible D gene (5 bases). Germline V gene lookup returns CDR1 LGHNT and CDR2 FRNRAP. The CDR3 consists of 12 residues. Trimming removed 7 bases at V and 11 bases at J, with 17 bases between. CDR3 coding DNA: TGTGCTAGTGCCCCGCTCGGGGGGTCGGCTTTCTTT. Protein: CASAPLGGSAFF.

The gene calls are TRBV2 and TRBJ2-7; TRBD2 agrees at 7 bases. The CDR3 extends over 14 amino acids. Germline V gene sequence: CDR1 SNHLY, CDR2 FYNNEI. Germline trimming cut 8 bases from V and 5 bases from J; bases unmatched to any gene: 12. The chain's CDR3 is CASALASSANEQYF. The CDR3 DNA reads as TGTGCCAGCGCACTAGCGAGCTCCGCCAACGAGCAGTACTTC.

The J gene is TRBJ2-3, the V gene TRBV5-1; TRBD1 aligns across 7 bases. Looked up from germline, CDR1 is SGHRS and CDR2 is YFSETQ. The CDR3 extends over 16 amino acids. Losses at the gene ends were 4 bases for V and 2 bases for J; bases not matched to a gene: 10. CDR3: CASSHQAGGFTDTQYF. DNA of the CDR3: TGCGCCAGCAGCCACCAGGCAGGGGGTTTCACAGATACGCAGTATTTT.

The chain combines TRBV20-1 with TRBJ2-3; 9 nucleotides line up with TRBD2. This CDR3 has 16 residues. From germline, CDR1 is DFQATT and CDR2 SNEGSKA (reference sequence). V trimming: 3 bases; J trimming: 5 bases; junction bases outside the gene matches: 12. CDR3 in amino acids: CSASSPRGGRGDTQYF. CDR3 DNA sequence: TGCAGTGCTAGTTCCCCCAGGGGCGGGAGGGGAGATACGCAGTATTTT.

The chain uses TRBV5-4 and TRBJ2-3; 14 bases map to TRBD2. This CDR3 has 16 residues. After removal of 3 bases from V and 6 bases from J, the junction contained 6 bases not matched to a gene. Germline lookup yields CDR1 SGHNT and CDR2 YYREEE (reference sequence). The CDR3 here is CASSWTRTSGRDTQYF. As DNA, the CDR3 is TGTGCCAGCAGCTGGACGAGGACTAGCGGGAGGGATACGCAGTATTTT.

The rearrangement joins TRBV19 to TRBJ2-1; 10 bases map to TRBD2. The V and J ends lost 7 bases and 5 bases, in that order; junction bases with no gene match: 5. The CDR3 consists of 14 residues. Germline values: CDR1 LNHDA, CDR2 SQIVND (reference sequence). CDR3 sequence reads: CASTPGTSDNEQFF. The CDR3 DNA sequence: TGTGCCAGTACCCCCGGGACTAGCGACAATGAGCAGTTCTTC. Using reference TRBV19 and TRBJ2-1 for the parts outside the CDR3, the full variable domain is DGGITQSPKYLFRKEGQNVTLSCEQNLNHDAMYWYRQDPGQGLRLIYYSQIVNDFQKGDIAEGYSVSREKKESFPLTVTSAQKNPTAFYLCASTPGTSDNEQFFGPGTRLTVL.

CDR3 in amino acids: CATATGSDQPQHF. The CDR3 bases are TGTGCCACCGCGACAGGGAGTGATCAGCCCCAGCATTTT. The chain links TRBV19 to TRBJ1-5; 7 bases are shared with TRBD1. The CDR3 consists of 13 residues. V lost 10 bases to trimming and J lost 5 bases; unmatched junction nucleotides: 8. Germline loops: CDR1 LNHDA, CDR2 SQIVND (reference sequence).

This chain links TRBV3-1 (or the pseudogene TRBV3-2) with TRBJ2-3, with D unclear. The CDR3 consists of 14 residues. V was shortened by 2 bases and J by 1 base, with 7 bases between the two germline ends. CDR1 is LGHDT, CDR2 YNNKEL, per germline (reference sequence). This CDR3 reads CASSQFRGTDTQYF. DNA of the CDR3: TGTGCCAGCAGCCAATTCCGGGGCACAGATACGCAGTATTTT.

The rearrangement uses TRBV27 and TRBJ2-7; 12 bases are shared with TRBD2. The germline CDR1 and CDR2 sequences are MNHEY and SMNVEV (reference sequence). V shed 4 bases and J 2 bases; nucleotides not matched to a gene: 9. The CDR3 contains 17 residues. The CDR3: CASSSLAGGPSPYEQYF. CDR3 in DNA: TGTGCCAGCAGTTCGCTAGCGGGAGGGCCTTCCCCCTACGAGCAGTACTTC.

This clone has a handful of counts. The chain uses TRBV5-8 and TRBJ2-7; D call uncertain. This CDR3 has 14 residues. CDR1 SGHTS and CDR2 YDEGEE come from the germline V gene. Trimming shortened V by 0 bases and J by 3 bases, and 10 bases separated the two germline ends. CDR3 sequence: CASSLDGEDYEQYF. As DNA, the CDR3 is TGTGCCAGCAGCTTGGACGGAGAAGACTACGAGCAGTACTTC.